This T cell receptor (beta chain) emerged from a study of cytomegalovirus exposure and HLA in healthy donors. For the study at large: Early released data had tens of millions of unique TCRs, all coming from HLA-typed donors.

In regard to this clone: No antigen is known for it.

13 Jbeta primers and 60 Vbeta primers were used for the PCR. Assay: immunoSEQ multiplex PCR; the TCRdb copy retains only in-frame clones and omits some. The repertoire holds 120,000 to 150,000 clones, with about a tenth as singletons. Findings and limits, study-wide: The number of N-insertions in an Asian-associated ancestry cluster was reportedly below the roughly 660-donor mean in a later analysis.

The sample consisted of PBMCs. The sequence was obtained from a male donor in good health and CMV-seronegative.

The CDR3 is CASSQARRAREQYF. CDR3 nucleotides: TGCGCCAGCAGCCAAGCCAGGCGAGCCCGCGAGCAGTACTTC. V usage is TRBV4-3 and J usage is TRBJ2-7; D gene uncertain. V lost 1 base, J lost 6 bases, and 13 bases lay in between. Germline V gives CDR1 LGHNA, CDR2 YSLEER. The CDR3 totals 14 residues.